A selection of T cell receptor beta chains follows, all from one sample in a study of blood T cell repertoires in COVID-19. Profiling relied on immunoSEQ multiplex PCR, and the TCRdb table lists in-frame clones only, not all of them. The sample records about 250,000 clones, more than 65% being singletons. The sample taken for sequencing was peripheral blood. These receptors originate from a person aged 70 to 79 with COVID-19, enrolled during active disease. Both conserved end residues are part of each CDR3. A D gene is named only where the DNA matches it firmly. Clone size is not always given. Where it is, it says once, few, many or a class for expanded clones.

TRBJ1-5 | TRBD1 | TRBV19 | - | TGTGCCAGTAGTATAACCGGGACAGCGTCTTTCAATCAGCCCCAGCATTTT | CASSITGTASFNQPQHF
TRBJ2-7 | TRBD1 | TRBV18 | - | TGTGCCAGCTCACCACTCCCCGGACAGGGCTACGAGCAGTACTTC | CASSPLPGQGYEQYF
TRBJ2-3 | - | TRBV11-2 | - | TGTGCCAGCAGCTTAGGACCAGAGACTAGACTTAGCACAGATACGCAGTATTTT | CASSLGPETRLSTDTQYF
TRBJ2-2 | TRBD2 | TRBV6-2/TRBV6-3 | medium-sized | TGTGCCAGCAGTCTGGGGCAGCGGGAGATAGGCGGGGAGCTGTTTTTT | CASSLGQREIGGELFF
TRBJ1-5 | - | TRBV30 | - | TGTGCCGGGGGACTATCGGGCAATCAGCCCCAGCATTTT | CAGGLSGNQPQHF
TRBJ1-2 | TRBD1 | TRBV15 | many | TGTGCCACCAGGAGACAGGGAAGATATGGCTACACCTTC | CATRRQGRYGYTF
TRBJ1-1 | - | TRBV28 | - | TGTGCCAGCAGTACTAATAGCGGTTACACTGAAGCTTTCTTT | CASSTNSGYTEAFF
TRBJ1-1 | - | TRBV6-5 | - | TGTGCCAGCAACACGGGGGGGCGCGGGGCTTTCTTT | CASNTGGRGAFF
TRBJ1-5 | - | TRBV29-1 | - | TGCAGCGTTGGGAGTTCTGAACAGCCCCAGCATTTT | CSVGSSEQPQHF
TRBJ2-3 | - | TRBV6-2/TRBV6-3 | - | TGTGCCAGCAGTTACAGGGGACAATTATCAGATACGCAGTATTTT | CASSYRGQLSDTQYF
TRBJ1-4 | TRBD1 | TRBV18 | - | TGTGCCAGCTCACCCCCCGTCCGTCAGGGGGACCCTGCCGAAAAACTGTTTTTT | CASSPPVRQGDPAEKLFF
TRBJ2-5 | - | TRBV2 | - | TGTGCCAGCAGTGGGACTTGGGGGACCCAGTACTTC | CASSGTWGTQYF
TRBJ1-1 | - | TRBV7-2 | - | TGTGCCAGCAGCCCCCCGAGAGGGAGCACTGAAGCTTTCTTT | CASSPPRGSTEAFF
TRBJ1-2 | - | TRBV2 | - | TGTGCCGGAAAAACGGGGGGCGTCGGTGGCTACACCTTC | CAGKTGGVGGYTF
TRBJ2-7 | TRBD1 | TRBV5-1 | - | TGCGCCAGCAGCGATCCAAGGGGGCTCATCGAGCAGTACTTC | CASSDPRGLIEQYF
TRBJ1-3 | TRBD1 | TRBV6-5 | - | TGTGCCAGCAGTTACGACAGGGGCAGCTCTGGAAACACCATATATTTT | CASSYDRGSSGNTIYF
TRBJ2-3 | - | TRBV6-1 | - | TGTGCCAGCAGTGGGTCCGGGGGGCCGGTCCCCACAGATACGCAGTATTTT | CASSGSGGPVPTDTQYF
TRBJ2-7 | - | TRBV28 | - | TGTGCCAGCAGTTTAATCTCAGGGTTTTTCGGCTCCTACGAGCAGTACTTC | CASSLISGFFGSYEQYF
TRBJ1-1 | - | TRBV5-1 | - | TGCGCCAGCAGTTTGGGCGGGGCAAATCAAAACACTGAAGCTTTCTTT | CASSLGGANQNTEAFF
TRBJ1-2 | - | TRBV28 | - | TGTGCCAGCCGTTACACAGGGTTGGTCTATGGCTACACCTTC | CASRYTGLVYGYTF
TRBJ2-2 | TRBD2 | TRBV19 | - | TGTGCCAGTAGTACCTCTAGCGGGGGGTACACCGGGGAGCTGTTTTTT | CASSTSSGGYTGELFF
TRBJ2-1 | - | TRBV24-1 | few | TGTGCCACCAGTGCTCCCAATGAGCAGTTCTTC | CATSAPNEQFF
TRBJ1-4 | - | TRBV30 | - | TGTGCCTGGGGTGGGAGTAGAGAAAAACTGTTTTTT | CAWGGSREKLFF
TRBJ2-7 | - | TRBV11-1 | - | TGTGCCAGCAGCCCATCCTACGAGCAGTACTTC | CASSPSYEQYF
TRBJ1-5 | - | TRBV21-1 | - | TGTGCCAGCGGCGCCGCGAACCAACGGCGGCAGAGTCTTAATCAGCCCCAGCATTTT | CASGAANQRRQSLNQPQHF
TRBJ2-4 | - | TRBV6-5 | - | TGTGCCAGCAGTTCCCCAGGGGTGGGCATTCAGTACTTC | CASSSPGVGIQYF
TRBJ2-5 | TRBD2 | TRBV6-6 | - | TGTGCCAGCAGTTATGGGGGGGTAGAGACCCAGTACTTC | CASSYGGVETQYF
TRBJ2-2 | TRBD1 | TRBV7-8 | - | TGTGCCAGCAGCTTCGACAGGGCCCCCGACTCCGGGGAGCTGTTTTTT | CASSFDRAPDSGELFF
TRBJ2-7 | - | TRBV2 | - | TGTGCCAGCAGTGTTGAGACAGACGAGCAGTACTTC | CASSVETDEQYF
TRBJ2-1 | TRBD1 | TRBV7-3 | - | TGTGCCAGCAGCTTTGCCGGGACAGGGGTATACAATGAGCAGTTCTTC | CASSFAGTGVYNEQFF
TRBJ1-1 | - | TRBV28 | - | TGTGCGGCAGGGAGAGGGAGGGAAAAAGCTTTCTTT | CAAGRGREKAFF
TRBJ1-4 | - | TRBV5-1 | - | TGCGCCAGCAGCCGCACCCAGGGGAGGGCAACTAATGAAAAACTGTTTTTT | CASSRTQGRATNEKLFF
TRBJ2-5 | - | TRBV7-9 | few | TGTGCCAGCAGCCGAGGGGTGCAGGGAGGCCAAGAGACCCAGTACTTC | CASSRGVQGGQETQYF
TRBJ2-5 | TRBD2 | TRBV5-6 | few | TGTGCCAGCAGCTTGGCCGGAGCTAGCGGGGGGGCCTTGGAGACCCAGTACTTC | CASSLAGASGGALETQYF
TRBJ2-1 | TRBD2 | TRBV4-1 | - | TGCGCCAGCAGCCAAGAAACGAGCGGGGGGGCGCATGAGCAGTTCTTC | CASSQETSGGAHEQFF
TRBJ1-2 | TRBD1 | TRBV7-2 | - | TGTGCCAGCAGTCTATACAGGGGCAACTATGGCTACACCTTC | CASSLYRGNYGYTF
TRBJ2-6 | - | TRBV7-3 | - | TGTGCCAGCAGCTTACAGGGCCGCGTTTCTGGGGCCAACGTCCTGACTTTC | CASSLQGRVSGANVLTF
TRBJ1-1 | - | TRBV5-5 | many | TGTGCCAGCAGCTTGATATTACAGAACACTGAAGCTTTCTTT | CASSLILQNTEAFF
TRBJ1-2 | - | TRBV7-9 | few | TGTGCCAGCAGCTTACCCCAGGGCTTCTATGGCTACACCTTC | CASSLPQGFYGYTF
TRBJ1-1 | TRBD1 | TRBV23-1 | - | TGCGCCAGCAGTCAAAAAACGGGGCGGACAGGGTTATTTAACACTGAAGCTTTCTTT | CASSQKTGRTGLFNTEAFF
TRBJ2-3 | - | TRBV9 | once | TGTGCCAGCAGCAATCCGGCACTAGAGATAAGCACAGATACGCAGTATTTT | CASSNPALEISTDTQYF
TRBJ1-5 | - | TRBV4-3 | - | TGCGCCAGCAGCCTCCGTCGGGGTCGTGATCAGCCCCAGCATTTT | CASSLRRGRDQPQHF
TRBJ1-1 | - | TRBV30 | - | TGTGCCTGGAGTGTACTGGACACTGAAGCTTTCTTT | CAWSVLDTEAFF
TRBJ2-7 | - | TRBV29-1 | - | TGCAGCGTTGCGTGGACAGACTACGAGCAGTACTTC | CSVAWTDYEQYF
TRBJ1-1 | TRBD1 | TRBV19 | once | TGTGCCAGTAGCACCGGGACAGGGTACACTGAAGCTTTCTTT | CASSTGTGYTEAFF
TRBJ1-2 | - | TRBV4-3 | - | TGCGCCAGCAGCCAAGAAGGCAGGTTCTATGGCTACACCTTC | CASSQEGRFYGYTF
TRBJ2-4 | - | TRBV10-1 | - | TGCGCCAGCAGTGACAGGGAAAGGTTAGAAAGGCTAGCCAAAAACATTCAGTACTTC | CASSDRERLERLAKNIQYF
TRBJ2-5 | TRBD2 | TRBV4-1 | - | TGCGCCAGCAGCCAAGCAGCGGGAGGGTTTGAGACCCAGTACTTC | CASSQAAGGFETQYF
TRBJ2-2 | - | TRBV11-3 | - | TGTGCCAGCGCCTCCGGGACTCCTAACACCGGGGAGCTGTTTTTT | CASASGTPNTGELFF
TRBJ2-4 | - | TRBV28 | - | TGTGCCAGCAACCCGACAGATCTAGCCAAAAACATTCAGTACTTC | CASNPTDLAKNIQYF
TRBJ2-6 | - | TRBV30 | - | TGTGCCTGGAGTGAGTGGGGGGCTGGGGCCAACGTCCTGACTTTC | CAWSEWGAGANVLTF
TRBJ1-5 | - | TRBV20-1 | - | TGCAGTGCTAGTCGTACTAGTACTAATAGCAATCAGCCCCAGCATTTT | CSASRTSTNSNQPQHF
TRBJ2-1 | - | TRBV11-2 | - | TGTGCCAGCAGCCGTGAAGGGAGGAGGGAGAATGAGCAGTTCTTC | CASSREGRRENEQFF
TRBJ2-7 | TRBD2 | TRBV7-2 | - | TGTGCCAGCAGCTTACGGCCTTCTTCCCCGGGCGGGAGGGCTTACGAGCAGTACTTC | CASSLRPSSPGGRAYEQYF
TRBJ2-3 | - | TRBV4-3 | - | TGCGCCAGCAGCCGTACAGGGAGCACAGATACGCAGTATTTT | CASSRTGSTDTQYF